The rows below give T cell receptor beta chains drawn from one sample of a study of shared clonotypes between healthy human individuals. TCRdb's table, derived via immunoSEQ multiplex PCR, lists solely in-frame clones and lacks some. The sample contains about 480,000 clones, about 75% of which appear only once. The sequenced sample consisted of PBMCs. These receptors were obtained from a woman aged 35 to 49 in good health. Some clones in this sample may be carry-over from other donors' samples. CDR3s include the opening cysteine and the closing phenylalanine or tryptophan. The D gene is left open where the match is weak.

NA,TRBV19,CASSPLGDSNQPQHF
NA,TRBV11-3,CASSLGRNPGDTQYF
TRBD2,TRBV7-7,CASSPSGRDEQFF
NA,TRBV15,CATSRPDIHGYTF
NA,TRBV27,CASSFSYLIDYNEQFF
NA,TRBV27,CASSLSNWRGTSNEKLFF
NA,TRBV18,CASSPLQRGNEQFF
NA,TRBV11-2,CASNLGGNEKLFF
TRBD1,TRBV28,CASSSGTGGWTGANVLTF
TRBD2,TRBV4-3,CASSQGVASGGSGANVLTF
TRBD2,TRBV11-1,CASSLSGTFYEQYF
TRBD1,TRBV5-6,CASSFSGTGSKGEKLFF
TRBD2,TRBV5-1,CASSRDPGLGIGEQYF
TRBD1,TRBV23-1,CASSHNHRGPPGELFF
NA,TRBV2,CASSERQYNTIYF
NA,TRBV10-3,CAISAGSYEQYF
NA,TRBV6-4,CASSAGVGYGYTF